The present T cell receptor (beta chain) was sequenced within a study of cytotoxic CD8 clonotypes in ibrutinib-treated CLL. Study-wide context: There were, on average, approximately 250,000 productive templates and about 85,000 productive rearrangements per sample.

Profiled with immunoSEQ multiplex PCR; TCRdb holds only in-frame clones, not every one. The profile covers about 29,000 clones, with about 76% appearing a single time and roughly 50% taken by the ten largest. Study observations and caveats: Public clonotypes, an uncommon group, contracted or remained stable on treatment. Sustained-remission patients were sampled at different times than progressing patients were.

Turning to this clone: Its antigen remains unknown.

The CDR3 runs 15 residues. Trimming removed 7 bases at V and 1 base at J, with 14 bases between. Germline values: CDR1 WNHNN, CDR2 SYGVQD (reference sequence). The clonotype comes from a human donor with chronic lymphocytic leukemia. The material sequenced was PBMCs, taken after 36 months of ibrutinib treatment. The chain joins TRBV10-1 to TRBJ1-5; TRBD1 might be the D (6 bases). CDR3 residues: CASTTGRHSNQPQHF. CDR3 DNA: TGCGCCAGCACCACAGGGAGGCACAGCAATCAGCCCCAGCATTTT.